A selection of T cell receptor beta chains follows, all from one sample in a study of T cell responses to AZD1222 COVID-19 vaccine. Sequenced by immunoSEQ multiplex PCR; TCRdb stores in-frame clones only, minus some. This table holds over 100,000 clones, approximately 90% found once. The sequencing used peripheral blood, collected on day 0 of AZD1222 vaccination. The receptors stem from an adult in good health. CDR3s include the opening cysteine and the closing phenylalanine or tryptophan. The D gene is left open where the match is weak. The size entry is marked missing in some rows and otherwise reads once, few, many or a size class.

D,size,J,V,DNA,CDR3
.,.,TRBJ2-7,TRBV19,TGTGCCAGTAATAAACGACACGAAGGGACTCCCTACGAGCAGTACTTC,CASNKRHEGTPYEQYF
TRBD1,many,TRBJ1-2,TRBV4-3,TGCGCCAGCAGCCAAAGCATAACAGGGGTCTATGGCTACACCTTC,CASSQSITGVYGYTF
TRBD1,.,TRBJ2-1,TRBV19,TGTGCCAGTAGTATAAGACAGGGGGACTCCTACAATGAGCAGTTCTTC,CASSIRQGDSYNEQFF
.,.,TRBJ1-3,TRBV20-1,TGCAGTGCTAGTCGGGAGGCTACTGGAAACACCATATATTTT,CSASREATGNTIYF
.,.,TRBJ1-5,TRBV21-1,TGTGCCAGCAGTTCGGAGGGGGGAGGTCCTCATCAGCCCCAGCATTTT,CASSSEGGGPHQPQHF
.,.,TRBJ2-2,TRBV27,TGTGCCAGCAGTGATCGACAGGACACCGGGGAGCTGTTTTTT,CASSDRQDTGELFF
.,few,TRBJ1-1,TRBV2,TGTGCCAGCAGCGCGGACACAAACACTGAAGCTTTCTTT,CASSADTNTEAFF
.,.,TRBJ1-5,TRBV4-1,TGCGCCAGCAGCCAAGCGATACAGGTAAACAATCAGCCCCAGCATTTT,CASSQAIQVNNQPQHF
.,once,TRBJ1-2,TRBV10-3,TGTGCCATCAGCCCTCCGGGGACGCCTAACTATGGCTACACCTTC,CAISPPGTPNYGYTF
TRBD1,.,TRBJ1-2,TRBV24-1,TGTGCCACCAGTGATAGAGGGGGCGGCTATGGCTACACCTTC,CATSDRGGGYGYTF
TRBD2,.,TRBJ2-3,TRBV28,TGTGCCAGCAGGCTAGCGGGGGGCGGCACAGATACGCAGTATTTT,CASRLAGGGTDTQYF
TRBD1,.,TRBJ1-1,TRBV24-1,TGTGCCACCCGGCAGGGGGACACTGAAGCTTTCTTT,CATRQGDTEAFF
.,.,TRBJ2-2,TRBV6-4,TGTGCCAGCGGCCAACAGGATACCGGGGAGCTGTTTTTT,CASGQQDTGELFF
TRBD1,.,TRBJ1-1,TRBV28,TGTGCCAGCAGTACCACTTACAGGGGAATGAACACTGAAGCTTTCTTT,CASSTTYRGMNTEAFF
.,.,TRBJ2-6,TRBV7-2,TGTGCCAGCAGCTTGGAGAGCTCTGGGGCCAACGTCCTGACTTTC,CASSLESSGANVLTF
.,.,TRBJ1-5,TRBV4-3,TGCGCCAGCAGCCAAGGAACGGGCGTAAATCAGCCCCAGCATTTT,CASSQGTGVNQPQHF
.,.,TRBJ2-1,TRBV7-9,TGTGCCAGCAGCTCCCAGGTCGGGGAGCAGTTCTTC,CASSSQVGEQFF
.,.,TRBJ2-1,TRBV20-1,TGCAGTGCTAGTCAACCCAATGAGCAGTTCTTC,CSASQPNEQFF
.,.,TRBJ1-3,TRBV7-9,TGTGCCAGCAGCCCCGGCTACGGAAACACCATATATTTT,CASSPGYGNTIYF
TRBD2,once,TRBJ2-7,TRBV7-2,TGTGCCAGCAGCTATAGCGGGATGGGCTACGAGCAGTACTTC,CASSYSGMGYEQYF
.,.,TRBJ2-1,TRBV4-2,TGTGCCAGCAGCCAAGATGATGAGCAGTTCTTC,CASSQDDEQFF
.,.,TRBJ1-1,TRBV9,TGTGCCAGCAGCCCCCACCGGGGCCCCGGCACTGAAGCTTTCTTT,CASSPHRGPGTEAFF
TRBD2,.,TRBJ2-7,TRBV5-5,TGTGCCAGCAGCTTGGGACTAGCGGGAACCTACGAGCAGTACTTC,CASSLGLAGTYEQYF
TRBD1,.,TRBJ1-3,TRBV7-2,TGTGCCAGCAGCCCCCCCGGGACAGGATCTGGAAACACCATATATTTT,CASSPPGTGSGNTIYF
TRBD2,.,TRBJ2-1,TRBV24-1,TGTGCCACCAGTGAGGCTAGCGGGAGGGCGCGGGCCTACAATGAGCAGTTCTTC,CATSEASGRARAYNEQFF